This T cell receptor (beta chain) stems from a study of T cells after posttransplantation cyclophosphamide. Study-wide results and limits: TRB overlap between skin or GI tissue T cells and blood was limited. Donor-recipient repertoire similarity was low at 1-2 months, rising over year one.

Unmatched junction bases numbered 7, after V lost 7 bases and J lost 8 bases. Germline CDR1 is ENHRY and CDR2 is SYGVKD. This CDR3 has 14 amino acids. Only in-frame clones appear in the TCRdb table, and some are missing; sequencing was by immunoSEQ multiplex PCR. This sample has 3,000 to 3,500 clones, with 84% found just once. Comments on this clone: The antigen remains undetermined.

V is TRBV10-3 and J is TRBJ2-1, with 11 bases fitting TRBD2. Sequenced input: CD8+ T cells sorted from bone marrow. The clonotype was recovered from a woman in her sixties in good health, CMV-negative, and a related stem cell transplant donor. CDR3 in amino acids: CAIKGLAAMDEQFF. The DNA for the CDR3 is TGTGCCATCAAGGGACTAGCGGCCATGGATGAGCAGTTCTTC.